This T cell receptor (beta chain) stems from a study of OX40 agonist ivuxolimab in advanced cancers. Looking at the study overall: Ivuxolimab was a fully human IgG2 agonistic monoclonal antibody targeting the costimulatory receptor OX40 (CD134). Intravenous ivuxolimab was administered to patients every 2 weeks at six dose levels: 0.01, 0.1, 0.3, 1.5, 3 and 10 mg/kg. Three dose-escalation patients achieved partial responses, one with hepatocellular carcinoma and two with cutaneous melanoma. Prior anti-PD-1, anti-PD-L1 or anti-CTLA-4 therapy was permitted, and approximately 41% of dose-escalation patients had received checkpoint inhibitors. The point of sequencing TCRbeta in the periphery was to test whether ivuxolimab changed TCR sequence diversity and drove clonal T-cell expansion. Of the roughly 51 patients in dose escalation, approximately 20 had hepatocellular carcinoma, about 15 had melanoma, 9 had renal cell carcinoma and 9 had head and neck cancer. The paper covers the monotherapy dose-escalation part of the phase I ivuxolimab trial, which included N of about 50 patients. In the dose-escalation cohort, approximately 80% of patients were male, and the mean age was around 65 years with a range of roughly 20 to 85.

Concerning this clone itself: Its antigen is still unknown. Qualities for individual bases were not recorded, and no much larger clone is one base off.

Study-wide conclusions, independent of this receptor: Partial responders in the 0.1-3.0 mg/kg groups had among the lowest normalized peripheral clonal expansion, especially among CD8+ T cells. Low levels of normalized T-cell clonal expansion were also seen in some nonresponding patients. After ivuxolimab, more expanded clones were found on average in CD8+ T cells than in CD4+ T cells. At doses of 0.1 to 3.0 mg/kg, clonal expansion of both CD4+ and CD8+ blood T cells was observed from baseline to week 6. Which antigens the clonally expanded peripheral T cells were specific for was not determined.

Patients with a history of autoimmune disease or receiving systemic immunosuppression were excluded from the trial. Peripheral blood for TCR sequencing was drawn from every dose cohort at baseline, at cycle 4 day 1 and at cycle 7 day 1. Samples were obtained from an open-label, multicenter, first-in-human phase I dose-escalation trial of ivuxolimab. Adults with locally advanced or metastatic melanoma, renal cell, hepatocellular, or head and neck squamous cell carcinoma were enrolled in the trial. Before TCR sequencing, CD4+ and CD8+ T cells were separately sorted from peripheral blood. The germline V gene specifies SGHAT as CDR1 and FQNNGV as CDR2. V and J are trimmed by 4 bases and 4 bases, and the gene matches miss 8 bases of the junction. The CDR3 spans 15 residues, from the cysteine through the phenylalanine. The sequence is cut down to CDR3 DNA, 45 bases in frame from base 1. Genomic DNA was isolated from the sorted cells so that the TCRbeta CDR3 region could be sequenced. The immunoSEQ Assay was used for sequencing of TCRbeta CDR3 regions. TCRdb stores this immuneACCESS table with in-frame sequences only. Part of the clones is absent; in the studies checked, under half of the shortfall reflects unresolved V genes, and no reason is known for the rest. The table for this sample lists about 68,000 clones; around 85% of them were counted only once. Approximately 0.68% of the sample is in the top ten clones.

Sample: CD4+ or CD8+ T cells sorted from blood, taken in a trial of the OX40 agonist ivuxolimab. The chain was built from TRBV11-2 and TRBJ2-3; TRBD1 aligns with 7 central bases. This clonotype was sampled from an adult with an advanced solid tumor such as melanoma, head and neck, liver or kidney cancer. The DNA sequence is as follows: TGTGCCAGCAGCTCACAGGGGCATTTTTCAGATACGCAGTATTTT. Its protein is CASSSQGHFSDTQYF.